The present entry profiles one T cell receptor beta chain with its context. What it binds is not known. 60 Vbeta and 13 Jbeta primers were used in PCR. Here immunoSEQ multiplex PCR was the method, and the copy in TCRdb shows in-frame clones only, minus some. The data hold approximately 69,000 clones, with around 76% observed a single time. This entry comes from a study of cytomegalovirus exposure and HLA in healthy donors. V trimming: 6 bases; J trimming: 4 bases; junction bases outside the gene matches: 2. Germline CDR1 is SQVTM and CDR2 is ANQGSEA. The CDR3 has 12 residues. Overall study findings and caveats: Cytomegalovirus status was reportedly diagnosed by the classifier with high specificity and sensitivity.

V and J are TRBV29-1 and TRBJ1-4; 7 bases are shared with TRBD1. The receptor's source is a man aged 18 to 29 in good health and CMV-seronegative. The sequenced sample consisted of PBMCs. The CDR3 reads CSVWDSNEKLFF. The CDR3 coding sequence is TGCAGCGTCTGGGACAGTAATGAAAAACTGTTTTTT.